Described below is a single TCR beta chain sequence and its context. Its specificity is not known. The data were taken from a study of T cell responses to AZD1222 COVID-19 vaccine. The germline gives CDR1 MDHEN, CDR2 SYDVKM. V lost 5 bases to trimming and J lost 3 bases, with 11 bases between them. The CDR3 covers 14 residues. The data were produced by immunoSEQ multiplex PCR, yet TCRdb's version contains in-frame clones alone and is incomplete. The sample records 95,000 to 100,000 clones, 90% being singletons. General study findings and limits: Donor demographics were predominantly white British with a female majority; clonal diversity may be underestimated.

Sample: peripheral blood, taken on day 0 of AZD1222 vaccination. The J gene is TRBJ1-3, the V gene TRBV28; no definite D call. The clonotype was recovered from an adult in good health. The CDR3 here is CASSPADGGNTIYF. The CDR3, as DNA: TGTGCCAGCAGTCCCGCGGACGGTGGAAACACCATATATTTT.